These T cell receptor beta chains were read from a single sample in a study of radiotherapy plus CTLA-4 blockade in lung cancer. Sequencing used immunoSEQ multiplex PCR; TCRdb keeps in-frame clones, though not all of them. The sample consists of 85,000 to 95,000 clones, around 80% of them appearing once. Material: peripheral blood, obtained from a patient treated with radiotherapy plus ipilimumab. The receptors were gathered from a human donor with non-small cell lung cancer that progressed on radiotherapy plus ipilimumab. CDR3s include the opening cysteine and the closing phenylalanine or tryptophan. Each record gives: clone size, D gene, V gene, J gene, CDR3 protein, CDR3 DNA. D genes are given only for firm matches. Size tells how often a clone was seen (once, few, many) or the class of an expanded clone, and some rows leave it out.

>-|-|TRBV28|TRBJ1-2
CASSFYATGYGYTF
TGTGCCAGCAGTTTCTACGCAACAGGGTATGGCTACACCTTC
>-|-|TRBV18|TRBJ1-5
CASSPPGSNQPQHF
TGTGCCAGCTCACCACCCGGCAGCAATCAGCCCCAGCATTTT
>-|-|TRBV20-1|TRBJ2-5
CSATPGETQYF
TGCAGTGCTACCCCCGGAGAGACCCAGTACTTC
>once|TRBD1|TRBV19|TRBJ2-1
CASSIEQGVSYEQFF
TGTGCCAGTAGTATTGAACAGGGGGTGTCTTATGAGCAGTTCTTC
>-|TRBD1|TRBV4-1|TRBJ2-2
CASSQPGQGRSTGELFF
TGCGCCAGCAGCCAACCCGGACAGGGAAGAAGCACCGGGGAGCTGTTTTTT
>-|-|TRBV7-9|TRBJ2-1
CASSLASGSSGNEQFF
TGTGCCAGCAGCTTAGCGTCCGGGAGCAGTGGCAATGAGCAGTTCTTC
>-|-|TRBV7-8|TRBJ2-3
CASSVNWGGLGTDTQYF
TGTGCCAGCAGCGTAAATTGGGGGGGGCTGGGCACAGATACGCAGTATTTT
>-|TRBD1|TRBV6-1|TRBJ2-4
CASSEQGAKNIQYF
TGTGCCAGCAGTGAGCAGGGGGCGAAAAACATTCAGTACTTC
>-|-|TRBV4-1|TRBJ2-2
CASSQDRVVGELFF
TGCGCCAGCAGCCAAGACAGGGTAGTTGGGGAGCTGTTTTTT
>-|-|TRBV27|TRBJ2-1
CASSLDRTINEQFF
TGTGCCAGCAGTTTGGATCGAACAATTAATGAGCAGTTCTTC
>-|TRBD2|TRBV7-8|TRBJ2-1
CASSLGSLAGDEQFF
TGTGCCAGCAGCTTAGGAAGCCTAGCGGGCGATGAGCAGTTCTTC
>-|TRBD1|TRBV5-1|TRBJ1-1
CASSPGTGVMNTEAFF
TGCGCCAGCAGCCCCGGGACAGGGGTCATGAACACTGAAGCTTTCTTT
>-|TRBD1|TRBV15|TRBJ2-7
CATSRAGTGVNEQYF
TGTGCCACCAGCAGGGCCGGGACAGGGGTGAACGAGCAGTACTTC
>-|-|TRBV6-6|TRBJ1-1
CASRSEQGRRPEAFF
TGTGCCAGCAGGTCCGAACAGGGCCGAAGACCTGAAGCTTTCTTT
>-|-|TRBV28|TRBJ1-2
CASSFVWGGNGYTF
TGTGCCAGCAGTTTCGTTTGGGGCGGTAATGGCTACACCTTC
>-|-|TRBV9|TRBJ2-3
CASSSNTDTQYF
TGTGCCAGCAGCTCCAATACAGATACGCAGTATTTT
>-|TRBD2|TRBV4-2|TRBJ2-1
CASSQYPGLAGGTGEQFF
TGTGCCAGCAGCCAATACCCGGGACTAGCGGGAGGCACGGGTGAGCAGTTCTTC
>-|-|TRBV5-1|TRBJ1-4
CASSLRGGTEKLFF
TGCGCCAGCAGCTTAAGGGGGGGAACTGAAAAACTGTTTTTT
>-|TRBD1|TRBV29-1|TRBJ2-3
CSVDDEGATQYF
TGCAGCGTCGACGACGAGGGGGCGACGCAGTATTTT
>-|-|TRBV19|TRBJ1-1
CASSMAGLNTEAFF
TGTGCCAGTAGTATGGCTGGGTTGAACACTGAAGCTTTCTTT
>-|-|TRBV6-1|TRBJ2-6
CASSEFTGDYSGANVLTF
TGTGCCAGCAGTGAATTCACAGGTGATTACTCTGGGGCCAACGTCCTGACTTTC
>-|-|TRBV5-6|TRBJ2-5
CASSLGTGWEETQYF
TGTGCCAGCAGCTTGGGTACAGGGTGGGAAGAGACCCAGTACTTC
>-|-|TRBV11-2|TRBJ1-4
CASSLGGSTVDLFF
TGTGCCAGCAGCCTCGGTGGGTCGACAGTGGATCTGTTTTTT
>-|-|TRBV30|TRBJ1-1
CAWSLTENTEAFF
TGTGCCTGGAGCCTAACGGAGAACACTGAAGCTTTCTTT
>-|TRBD2|TRBV4-1|TRBJ2-3
CASSRELAGGSDTQYF
TGCGCCAGCAGCCGAGAACTAGCGGGAGGCTCAGATACGCAGTATTTT
>-|-|TRBV27|TRBJ2-5
CASSLIRQETQYF
TGTGCCAGCAGTTTAATTCGTCAAGAGACCCAGTACTTC
>-|-|TRBV14|TRBJ2-7
CASSGSGSFLEQYF
TGTGCCAGCAGCGGTAGTGGCAGCTTCCTCGAGCAGTACTTC
>once|-|TRBV2|TRBJ2-1
CASTPDGGLGEQFF
TGTGCCAGCACTCCAGATGGAGGTCTGGGTGAGCAGTTCTTC
>-|-|TRBV2|TRBJ2-1
CASSGNGNEQFF
TGTGCCAGCAGTGGTAACGGGAATGAGCAGTTCTTC
>-|-|TRBV6-6|TRBJ1-4
CASSYTREEKLFF
TGTGCCAGCAGTTACACTAGGGAAGAAAAACTGTTTTTT
>few|TRBD1|TRBV5-1|TRBJ2-3
CASSLDRGEDTQYF
TGCGCCAGCAGCTTGGACAGGGGGGAAGATACGCAGTATTTT
>-|TRBD1|TRBV9|TRBJ1-4
CASSLGQGRSEKLFF
TGTGCCAGCAGCTTAGGACAGGGGCGAAGTGAAAAACTGTTTTTT
>few|-|TRBV7-2|TRBJ1-1
CASSLMWGNTEAFF
TGTGCCAGCAGCTTAATGTGGGGAAACACTGAAGCTTTCTTT
>-|-|TRBV7-9|TRBJ2-2
CASSLAWGTTGELFF
TGTGCCAGCAGCTTAGCGTGGGGGACTACCGGGGAGCTGTTTTTT
>once|TRBD2|TRBV4-1|TRBJ2-2
CASSLLAGDTGELFF
TGCGCCAGCAGCCTACTAGCGGGAGACACCGGGGAGCTGTTTTTT
>-|TRBD2|TRBV5-4|TRBJ2-2
CASSLAGVADTGELFF
TGTGCCAGCAGCTTAGCGGGAGTGGCGGACACCGGGGAGCTGTTTTTT
>-|-|TRBV4-1|TRBJ1-5
CASSQFGTGYSNQPQHF
TGCGCCAGCAGCCAATTCGGGACCGGGTATAGCAATCAGCCCCAGCATTTT
>-|TRBD2|TRBV9|TRBJ2-5
CASSVGGAAGETQYF
TGTGCCAGCAGCGTAGGAGGGGCAGCGGGGGAGACCCAGTACTTC
>-|-|TRBV29-1|TRBJ2-5
CSVMGWTTQYF
TGCAGCGTTATGGGGTGGACGACCCAGTACTTC